Listed below are T cell receptor beta chains from one sample, sequenced in a study of blood T cell repertoires in COVID-19. Assay used: immunoSEQ multiplex PCR; TCRdb lists only in-frame clones, some missing. Among roughly 10,000 clones, roughly 90% were seen once, and the ten largest hold about a tenth. Sequenced: peripheral blood. These receptors all come from a human donor in a cohort sampled during active COVID-19. The CDR3 runs from the conserved cysteine through the conserved F or W.

cdr3_aa: CASSPNPVGAFYGYTF; j_call: TRBJ1-2; v_call: TRBV18
cdr3_aa: CASSTHRDEKLFF; j_call: TRBJ1-4; v_call: TRBV7-9
cdr3_aa: CASSPHPSSSYNEQFF; j_call: TRBJ2-1; v_call: TRBV5-1
cdr3_aa: CSVEEEFEKLFF; j_call: TRBJ1-4; v_call: TRBV29-1
cdr3_aa: CASPGQVPGSGELFF; j_call: TRBJ2-2; v_call: TRBV18
cdr3_aa: CSVGGSYGYTF; j_call: TRBJ1-2; v_call: TRBV29-1
cdr3_aa: CASSSRLAGTDTQYF; j_call: TRBJ2-3; v_call: TRBV7-2
cdr3_aa: CASSEDSNYGYTF; j_call: TRBJ1-2; v_call: TRBV9
cdr3_aa: CASTPGGATAKNIQYF; j_call: TRBJ2-4; v_call: TRBV5-4
cdr3_aa: CASSLGGGEVYGYTF; j_call: TRBJ1-2; v_call: TRBV5-6
cdr3_aa: CASSINQGAGYTF; j_call: TRBJ1-2; v_call: TRBV19
cdr3_aa: CASSLTGTAGYGYTF; j_call: TRBJ1-2; v_call: TRBV7-9
cdr3_aa: CASSLGEGRAQYF; j_call: TRBJ2-3; v_call: TRBV7-7
cdr3_aa: CASSQGAGWSTEAFF; j_call: TRBJ1-1; v_call: TRBV4-1
cdr3_aa: CASSYSRLQGTEAFF; j_call: TRBJ1-1; v_call: TRBV6-2/TRBV6-3
cdr3_aa: CASSLGVGGAFF; j_call: TRBJ1-1; v_call: TRBV7-9
cdr3_aa: CASMSGGNTGELFF; j_call: TRBJ2-2; v_call: TRBV3-1/TRBV3-2
cdr3_aa: CASSWTSGRSYNEQFF; j_call: TRBJ2-1; v_call: TRBV19